Listed below are T cell receptor beta chains from one sample, sequenced in a study of identical twins. TCRdb fed the 5' RACE reads into MiXCR, producing one record per CDR3 protein. This table has about 240,000 distinct CDR3 sequences, 6.5% to 9% appearing once. The sample was also reused in another study, on yellow fever vaccine responses in identical twins.

Input material: CD8+ T cells sorted from blood. The receptors derive from a woman between 18 and 29 years old in good health. Both conserved end residues are part of each CDR3. D genes are given only for firm matches. Clone size is shown for a subset of rows, as once, few, many or a class of expanded clone.

TRBJ1-4 | TRBV7-9 | many | - | CASSQGRELFF | TGTGCCAGCAGCCAGGGACGTGAACTGTTTTTT
TRBJ2-5 | TRBV7-9 | - | - | CASSVPRVNQETQYF | TGTGCCAGCAGCGTTCCTAGGGTCAACCAAGAGACCCAGTACTTC
TRBJ2-5 | TRBV7-9 | - | TRBD2 | CASSFAGGGAETQYF | TGTGCCAGCAGCTTCGCGGGAGGAGGGGCAGAGACCCAGTACTTC
TRBJ2-1 | TRBV9 | - | TRBD2 | CASSVEGSGSDEQFF | TGTGCCAGCAGCGTAGAGGGTAGCGGGAGCGATGAGCAGTTCTTC
TRBJ1-3 | TRBV20-1 | - | - | CSARGYLGDAGNTIYF | TGCAGTGCTAGAGGTTACCTGGGGGACGCTGGAAACACCATATATTTT
TRBJ2-2 | TRBV6-5 | many | - | CASSSNGRELFF | TGTGCCAGCAGCTCTAATGGGAGGGAGCTGTTTTTT
TRBJ2-2 | TRBV13 | many | - | CASSLGSSGELFF | TGTGCCAGCAGCTTAGGTTCCTCCGGGGAGCTGTTTTTT
TRBJ1-1 | TRBV28 | many | - | CASTQMTGNEAFF | TGTGCCAGCACCCAAATGACGGGGAATGAAGCTTTCTTT
TRBJ2-7 | TRBV2 | many | - | CASTTSIRTETYEQYF | TGTGCCAGCACTACATCAATCCGGACTGAAACCTACGAGCAGTACTTC
TRBJ2-1 | TRBV7-9 | - | - | CASSLKPGSSYNEQFF | TGTGCCAGCAGCTTAAAACCGGGCTCCTCCTACAATGAGCAGTTCTTC
TRBJ2-3 | TRBV14 | - | - | CASSQGVVGGSTDTQYF | TGTGCCAGCAGCCAAGGAGTTGTAGGAGGGAGCACAGATACGCAGTATTTT
TRBJ1-2 | TRBV12-3/TRBV12-4 | - | TRBD1 | CASSQDRVGYTF | TGTGCCAGCAGCCAAGACAGGGTTGGCTACACCTTC
TRBJ1-2 | TRBV20-1 | few | - | CSARGGDTYGYTF | TGCAGTGCTAGGGGGGGGGACACCTATGGCTACACCTTC
TRBJ2-1 | TRBV29-1 | - | TRBD2 | CSVESVSGRRLNEQFF | TGCAGCGTTGAATCGGTTAGCGGGAGGAGATTGAATGAGCAGTTCTTC
TRBJ2-1 | TRBV24-1 | many | TRBD1 | CATSDPGTGASSYNEQFF | TGTGCCACCAGTGATCCGGGGACAGGAGCTAGCTCCTACAATGAGCAGTTCTTC
TRBJ2-3 | TRBV2 | once | - | CASRGINYTNRLTDTQYF | TGTGCCAGCAGAGGAATCAACTATACGAATCGTCTCACAGATACGCAGTATTTT
TRBJ1-2 | TRBV12-3/TRBV12-4 | - | - | CASTRGNYGYTF | TGTGCCAGCACCCGGGGGAACTATGGCTACACCTTC
TRBJ2-2 | TRBV12-3/TRBV12-4 | many | - | CASSLSSNTGELFF | TGTGCCAGCAGTCTAAGCTCGAACACCGGGGAGCTGTTTTTT
TRBJ2-1 | TRBV7-9 | many | - | CASSLLTANEQFF | TGTGCCAGCAGCTTACTTACGGCCAATGAGCAGTTCTTC
TRBJ2-1 | TRBV14 | many | - | CASSQGNPSSRRYNEQFF | TGTGCCAGCAGCCAAGGGAACCCTAGCAGCCGAAGATACAATGAGCAGTTCTTC
TRBJ2-3 | TRBV12-3/TRBV12-4 | many | TRBD2 | CASSPIAGGTDTQYF | TGTGCCAGCAGCCCAATAGCGGGTGGGACAGATACGCAGTATTTT
TRBJ2-7 | TRBV20-1 | once | TRBD2 | CSASGLAGEAPYEQYF | TGCAGTGCTAGTGGACTAGCGGGAGAGGCACCCTACGAGCAGTACTTC
TRBJ2-5 | TRBV25-1 | many | - | CASSERHRQETQYF | TGTGCCAGCAGTGAACGTCACAGACAAGAGACCCAGTACTTC
TRBJ2-7 | TRBV12-3/TRBV12-4 | many | - | CASSLVYYEQYF | TGTGCCAGCAGTTTAGTATACTACGAGCAGTACTTC
TRBJ2-1 | TRBV7-9 | many | TRBD2 | CASSSSGSIYNEQFF | TGTGCCAGCAGTTCTAGCGGGAGCATCTACAATGAGCAGTTCTTC
TRBJ2-7 | TRBV29-1 | - | TRBD1 | CSVIIAQGPYEQYF | TGCAGCGTTATCATCGCACAGGGGCCCTACGAGCAGTACTTC
TRBJ2-1 | TRBV12-3/TRBV12-4 | few | - | CASSLDIFREQFF | TGTGCCAGCAGCCTAGACATCTTTCGTGAGCAGTTCTTC
TRBJ2-1 | TRBV4-1 | - | - | CASSQDLSSSYNEQFF | TGCGCCAGCAGCCAAGATCTATCCAGCTCCTACAATGAGCAGTTCTTC
TRBJ2-5 | TRBV7-9 | - | - | CASSPPGTRLEGETQYF | TGTGCCAGCAGCCCACCCGGAACTAGACTCGAGGGGGAGACCCAGTACTTC
TRBJ1-2 | TRBV12-3/TRBV12-4 | - | TRBD1 | CASSEDRGRIAYGYTF | TGTGCCAGCAGTGAGGACAGGGGGCGAATCGCCTATGGCTACACCTTC
TRBJ2-3 | TRBV7-7 | many | - | CASSSRTDSTDTQYF | TGTGCCAGCAGCTCCAGGACAGATAGCACAGATACGCAGTATTTT
TRBJ2-7 | TRBV7-3 | many | TRBD2 | CASSLGLAGVQHEQYF | TGTGCCAGCAGCTTAGGACTAGCGGGAGTTCAGCACGAGCAGTACTTC
TRBJ2-5 | TRBV29-1 | many | TRBD2 | CSVEVLGGFQETQYF | TGCAGCGTTGAAGTTTTGGGGGGGTTTCAAGAGACCCAGTACTTC
TRBJ2-3 | TRBV11-2 | few | - | CASSPTPLISVGTDTQYF | TGTGCCAGCAGCCCTACCCCCCTGATTAGCGTGGGCACAGATACGCAGTATTTT
TRBJ2-1 | TRBV24-1 | few | TRBD2 | CATSPRVGGSYNEQFF | TGTGCCACCAGTCCTCGTGTGGGGGGGTCCTACAATGAGCAGTTCTTC
TRBJ2-1 | TRBV5-5 | many | - | CASSPRADGASYNEQFF | TGTGCCAGCAGCCCGAGAGCGGATGGGGCCTCCTACAATGAGCAGTTCTTC
TRBJ1-6 | TRBV7-9 | - | TRBD1 | CASSPTPGGSVYNSPLHF | TGTGCCAGCAGCCCTACTCCAGGGGGCAGTGTCTATAATTCACCCCTCCACTTT
TRBJ2-1 | TRBV4-2 | few | TRBD1 | CASSQDSGTGPGEQFF | TGTGCCAGCAGCCAAGATTCCGGGACAGGGCCGGGTGAGCAGTTCTTC
TRBJ2-3 | TRBV9 | many | - | CASSLTSGESTDTQYF | TGTGCCAGCAGCCTCACCTCTGGGGAGAGCACAGATACGCAGTATTTT
TRBJ2-5 | TRBV12-3/TRBV12-4 | - | - | CASRVAVWETQYF | TGTGCCAGCAGAGTAGCGGTTTGGGAGACCCAGTACTTC
TRBJ1-1 | TRBV12-3/TRBV12-4 | few | - | CASSWENTEAFF | TGTGCCAGCAGCTGGGAGAACACTGAAGCTTTCTTT
TRBJ2-3 | TRBV6-5 | many | - | CASTDLATQYF | TGTGCCAGCACAGATCTGGCCACGCAGTATTTT
TRBJ2-1 | TRBV24-1 | few | TRBD2 | CATSDAVRGGSYDEQFF | TGTGCCACCAGTGATGCCGTACGGGGCGGGAGTTATGATGAGCAGTTCTTC
TRBJ1-2 | TRBV5-4 | many | - | CASSLDAANYGYTF | TGTGCCAGCAGCTTGGATGCGGCTAACTATGGCTACACCTTC
TRBJ1-2 | TRBV3-1 | few | - | CASSQISGIRNYGYTF | TGTGCCAGCAGCCAGATTTCAGGGATCCGAAACTATGGCTACACCTTC
TRBJ1-1 | TRBV7-9 | few | - | CASSSEQEREAFF | TGTGCCAGCAGCTCCGAGCAGGAGAGGGAAGCTTTCTTT
TRBJ2-2 | TRBV9 | - | TRBD2 | CASSAGLAGETGELFF | TGTGCCAGCAGCGCCGGACTAGCGGGGGAAACCGGGGAGCTGTTTTTT
TRBJ1-2 | TRBV6-1 | few | TRBD1 | CASSPRDRAKNRGYTF | TGTGCCAGCAGTCCCCGGGACAGGGCGAAGAACAGGGGCTACACCTTC
TRBJ2-5 | TRBV6-5 | - | - | CAGSYSQETQYF | TGTGCCGGCAGTTACTCCCAAGAGACCCAGTACTTC
TRBJ2-1 | TRBV24-1 | many | - | CATSELGGLYNEQFF | TGTGCCACCAGTGAGTTAGGGGGGCTCTACAATGAGCAGTTCTTC
TRBJ2-5 | TRBV6-5 | - | - | CASSKKETQYF | TGTGCCAGCAGTAAAAAAGAGACCCAGTACTTC
TRBJ1-2 | TRBV20-1 | many | - | CSPGLKKDYGYTF | TGCAGTCCGGGACTTAAAAAGGACTATGGCTACACCTTC